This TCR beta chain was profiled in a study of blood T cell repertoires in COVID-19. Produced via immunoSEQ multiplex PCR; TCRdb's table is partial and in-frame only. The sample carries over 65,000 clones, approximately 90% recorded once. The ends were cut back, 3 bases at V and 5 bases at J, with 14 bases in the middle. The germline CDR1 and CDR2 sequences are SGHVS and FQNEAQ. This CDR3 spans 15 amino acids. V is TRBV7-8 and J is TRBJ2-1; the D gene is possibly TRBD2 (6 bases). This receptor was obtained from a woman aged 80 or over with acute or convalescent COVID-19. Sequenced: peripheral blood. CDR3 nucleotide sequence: TGTGCCAGCAGCTTGGGGAGCTGGGGGGACAATGAGCAGTTCTTC. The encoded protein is CASSLGSWGDNEQFF.